This T cell receptor (beta chain) derives from a study of blood T cell repertoires in COVID-19. Overall study: In each case, the material was cDNA or gDNA derived from T cells, B-cell-depleted T cells, or PBMCs.

Only in-frame clones appear in the TCRdb table, and some are missing; sequencing was by immunoSEQ multiplex PCR. The table records 150,000 or so clones, around 80% of them present only once. J lost 4 bases, V lost 3 bases, and 8 bases had no gene match. Germline assignment: CDR1 LGHNA and CDR2 YSLEER. This CDR3 spans 16 amino acids. The clonotype originates from a human donor in a cohort sampled during active COVID-19. The sequencing sample was made of peripheral blood. V is TRBV4-3 and J is TRBJ2-1; 8 positions agree with TRBD2. Here the CDR3 reads CASSQRRTSLYNEQFF. The CDR3 region has the DNA TGCGCCAGCAGCCAGAGGAGGACTAGCTTATACAATGAGCAGTTCTTC.